These T cell receptor beta chains were read from a single sample in a study of shared clonotypes between healthy human individuals. Libraries were prepared by immunoSEQ multiplex PCR; TCRdb keeps only in-frame clonotypes and omits some of them. The data show about 1 million clones, with approximately 80% seen just once and under 0.6% held by the top ten. Sequencing input: memory CD4+ T cells from PBMCs. Every receptor here comes from a man aged 18 to 29 in good health. Some clones in this sample may be carry-over from other donors' samples. The CDR3 runs from the conserved cysteine through the conserved F or W. A D gene is named only where the DNA matches it firmly. Clone size, where shown, is once, few, many, or a class for clones that have expanded.

J gene: TRBJ2-3
D gene: -
V gene: TRBV10-3
clone size: -
CDR3 protein: CAISPDWGMQYF
CDR3 DNA: TGTGCCATCAGCCCCGACTGGGGGATGCAGTATTTT

J gene: TRBJ1-1
D gene: -
V gene: TRBV7-8
clone size: once
CDR3 protein: CASSPDPPTEAFF
CDR3 DNA: TGTGCCAGCAGCCCCGACCCCCCGACTGAAGCTTTCTTT

J gene: TRBJ2-1
D gene: -
V gene: TRBV7-9
clone size: -
CDR3 protein: CASSFLSGTGEQFF
CDR3 DNA: TGTGCCAGCAGCTTTCTTTCCGGGACTGGCGAGCAGTTCTTC

J gene: TRBJ1-2
D gene: TRBD1
V gene: TRBV18
clone size: -
CDR3 protein: CASSRDSYGYTF
CDR3 DNA: TGTGCCAGCTCACGGGACAGCTATGGCTACACCTTC

J gene: TRBJ1-5
D gene: -
V gene: TRBV28
clone size: few
CDR3 protein: CASSGYSNQPQHF
CDR3 DNA: TGTGCCAGTTCAGGATATAGCAATCAGCCCCAGCATTTT

J gene: TRBJ2-1
D gene: -
V gene: TRBV9
clone size: -
CDR3 protein: CASSVFPQGNEQFF
CDR3 DNA: TGTGCCAGCAGCGTGTTCCCCCAGGGGAATGAGCAGTTCTTC

J gene: TRBJ1-4
D gene: -
V gene: TRBV2
clone size: -
CDR3 protein: CASSRGQVEKLFF
CDR3 DNA: TGTGCCAGCAGCCGAGGCCAGGTTGAAAAACTGTTTTTT

J gene: TRBJ2-7
D gene: -
V gene: TRBV28
clone size: -
CDR3 protein: CASSLMGSHYEQYF
CDR3 DNA: TGTGCCAGCAGTTTAATGGGTAGCCACTACGAGCAGTACTTC

J gene: TRBJ2-1
D gene: -
V gene: TRBV30
clone size: -
CDR3 protein: CAWSGGWGPQFF
CDR3 DNA: TGTGCCTGGAGTGGCGGTTGGGGCCCACAGTTCTTC

J gene: TRBJ2-5
D gene: TRBD1
V gene: TRBV7-3
clone size: -
CDR3 protein: CASSRGQEETQYF
CDR3 DNA: TGTGCCAGCAGCCGTGGACAGGAAGAGACCCAGTACTTC

J gene: TRBJ2-7
D gene: -
V gene: TRBV7-3
clone size: -
CDR3 protein: CASSLSGGGYEQYF
CDR3 DNA: TGTGCCAGCAGCTTAAGTGGTGGAGGTTACGAGCAGTACTTC

J gene: TRBJ1-1
D gene: -
V gene: TRBV11-2
clone size: -
CDR3 protein: CASSLVRGTEAFF
CDR3 DNA: TGTGCCAGCAGCTTGGTCAGGGGCACTGAAGCTTTCTTT

J gene: TRBJ1-5
D gene: -
V gene: TRBV6-4
clone size: -
CDR3 protein: CASSRQTNQPQHF
CDR3 DNA: TGTGCCAGCAGTAGACAGACCAATCAGCCCCAGCATTTT

J gene: TRBJ1-2
D gene: TRBD1
V gene: TRBV5-4
clone size: once
CDR3 protein: CASTRQGLYGYTF
CDR3 DNA: TGTGCCAGCACCCGACAGGGACTCTATGGCTACACCTTC

J gene: TRBJ2-6
D gene: TRBD2
V gene: TRBV28
clone size: -
CDR3 protein: CASSYGGGSSGANVLTF
CDR3 DNA: TGTGCCAGCAGTTACGGCGGGGGAAGCTCTGGGGCCAACGTCCTGACTTTC

J gene: TRBJ2-5
D gene: -
V gene: TRBV18
clone size: -
CDR3 protein: CASSPPSLGETQYF
CDR3 DNA: TGTGCCAGCTCACCACCGAGCCTCGGGGAGACCCAGTACTTC

J gene: TRBJ1-2
D gene: -
V gene: TRBV2
clone size: -
CDR3 protein: CASSEINYGYTF
CDR3 DNA: TGTGCCAGCAGCGAAATAAACTATGGCTACACCTTC

J gene: TRBJ2-1
D gene: -
V gene: TRBV18
clone size: -
CDR3 protein: CASSPTFYNEQFF
CDR3 DNA: TGTGCCAGCTCACCGACTTTCTACAATGAGCAGTTCTTC

J gene: TRBJ1-4
D gene: TRBD1
V gene: TRBV28
clone size: -
CDR3 protein: CASSLDRNEKLFF
CDR3 DNA: TGTGCCAGCAGTTTGGACAGGAATGAAAAACTGTTTTTT

J gene: TRBJ1-5
D gene: -
V gene: TRBV6-1
clone size: few
CDR3 protein: CASRQGTAGGQPQHF
CDR3 DNA: TGTGCCAGCAGGCAAGGGACGGCGGGCGGTCAGCCCCAGCATTTT

J gene: TRBJ2-3
D gene: TRBD2
V gene: TRBV5-1
clone size: -
CDR3 protein: CASSLVKLAGGADTQYF
CDR3 DNA: TGCGCCAGCAGCCTCGTAAAACTAGCGGGAGGAGCAGATACGCAGTATTTT

J gene: TRBJ2-7
D gene: -
V gene: TRBV18
clone size: -
CDR3 protein: CASSPRIGEQYF
CDR3 DNA: TGTGCCAGCTCACCACGGATAGGAGAGCAGTACTTC

J gene: TRBJ1-4
D gene: -
V gene: TRBV19
clone size: -
CDR3 protein: CASSPRGTDNEKLFF
CDR3 DNA: TGTGCCAGTAGTCCAAGAGGGACGGATAATGAAAAACTGTTTTTT

J gene: TRBJ1-4
D gene: TRBD1
V gene: TRBV6-1
clone size: -
CDR3 protein: CASSGHRGFNEKLFF
CDR3 DNA: TGTGCCAGCAGTGGCCACAGGGGGTTTAATGAAAAACTGTTTTTT

J gene: TRBJ2-1
D gene: -
V gene: TRBV25-1
clone size: many
CDR3 protein: CASSENGGFRQFF
CDR3 DNA: TGTGCCAGCAGTGAAAACGGCGGATTTAGGCAGTTCTTC

J gene: TRBJ1-2
D gene: -
V gene: TRBV11-3
clone size: -
CDR3 protein: CASSLYGYGYTF
CDR3 DNA: TGTGCCAGCAGCTTATATGGCTATGGCTACACCTTC

J gene: TRBJ1-5
D gene: -
V gene: TRBV19
clone size: few
CDR3 protein: CASSPKGEINQPQHF
CDR3 DNA: TGTGCCAGTAGCCCTAAAGGCGAGATCAATCAGCCCCAGCATTTT

J gene: TRBJ1-1
D gene: -
V gene: TRBV7-2
clone size: once
CDR3 protein: CASSLSRGDTEAFF
CDR3 DNA: TGTGCCAGCAGCTTATCCAGGGGTGACACTGAAGCTTTCTTT

J gene: TRBJ1-1
D gene: -
V gene: TRBV18
clone size: -
CDR3 protein: CASSPNRADTEAFF
CDR3 DNA: TGTGCCAGCTCACCAAATAGGGCGGACACTGAAGCTTTCTTT

J gene: TRBJ1-1
D gene: TRBD1
V gene: TRBV25-1
clone size: -
CDR3 protein: CASSRSGGSAEAFF
CDR3 DNA: TGTGCCAGCAGTCGATCAGGGGGATCCGCTGAAGCTTTCTTT

J gene: TRBJ2-7
D gene: -
V gene: TRBV27
clone size: -
CDR3 protein: CARLYEQYF
CDR3 DNA: TGTGCCAGGCTCTACGAGCAGTACTTC

J gene: TRBJ2-5
D gene: TRBD1
V gene: TRBV10-2
clone size: -
CDR3 protein: CASSQTGGETQYF
CDR3 DNA: TGCGCCAGCAGTCAAACAGGGGGGGAGACCCAGTACTTC

J gene: TRBJ2-1
D gene: -
V gene: TRBV2
clone size: -
CDR3 protein: CALRQGNNEQFF
CDR3 DNA: TGTGCCCTAAGGCAGGGGAACAATGAGCAGTTCTTC

J gene: TRBJ1-5
D gene: -
V gene: TRBV28
clone size: -
CDR3 protein: CASSLGRYWGGQPQHF
CDR3 DNA: TGTGCCAGCAGTTTAGGACGGTATTGGGGCGGTCAGCCCCAGCATTTT

J gene: TRBJ1-1
D gene: -
V gene: TRBV6-5
clone size: many
CDR3 protein: CASSYSRQKNTEAFF
CDR3 DNA: TGTGCCAGCAGTTACTCGAGGCAGAAGAACACTGAAGCTTTCTTT

J gene: TRBJ2-5
D gene: -
V gene: TRBV5-4
clone size: -
CDR3 protein: CASSNGGQGVETQYF
CDR3 DNA: TGTGCCAGCAGTAACGGGGGGCAGGGGGTCGAGACCCAGTACTTC

J gene: TRBJ1-5
D gene: -
V gene: TRBV5-1
clone size: -
CDR3 protein: CASSLGQGQPQHF
CDR3 DNA: TGCGCCAGCAGCTTGGGTCAGGGGCAGCCCCAGCATTTT

J gene: TRBJ1-2
D gene: TRBD1
V gene: TRBV27
clone size: few
CDR3 protein: CASKKGAKGYGYTF
CDR3 DNA: TGTGCCAGCAAAAAGGGGGCGAAGGGCTATGGCTACACCTTC

J gene: TRBJ1-1
D gene: TRBD1
V gene: TRBV27
clone size: many
CDR3 protein: CASSKGQGMNTEAFF
CDR3 DNA: TGTGCCAGCAGTAAGGGACAGGGGATGAACACTGAAGCTTTCTTT

J gene: TRBJ2-3
D gene: -
V gene: TRBV28
clone size: -
CDR3 protein: CASRGTSTDTQYF
CDR3 DNA: TGTGCCAGCAGGGGGACGAGCACAGATACGCAGTATTTT

J gene: TRBJ1-2
D gene: TRBD1
V gene: TRBV2
clone size: few
CDR3 protein: CASSEEDRGYGYTF
CDR3 DNA: TGTGCCAGCAGTGAAGAGGACAGGGGCTATGGCTACACCTTC

J gene: TRBJ1-2
D gene: TRBD1
V gene: TRBV15
clone size: -
CDR3 protein: CATSRDGQAYGYTF
CDR3 DNA: TGTGCCACCAGCAGAGATGGACAGGCCTATGGCTACACCTTC

J gene: TRBJ2-1
D gene: -
V gene: TRBV4-1
clone size: few
CDR3 protein: CASSQELAGAYNEQFF
CDR3 DNA: TGCGCCAGCAGCCAAGAATTAGCAGGTGCCTACAATGAGCAGTTCTTC

J gene: TRBJ1-2
D gene: -
V gene: TRBV29-1
clone size: -
CDR3 protein: CSVGAPSGGRYGYTF
CDR3 DNA: TGCAGCGTTGGGGCCCCTTCCGGGGGACGCTATGGCTACACCTTC

J gene: TRBJ2-2
D gene: -
V gene: TRBV19
clone size: -
CDR3 protein: CATQAGINTGELFF
CDR3 DNA: TGTGCCACCCAAGCCGGGATTAACACCGGGGAGCTGTTTTTT

J gene: TRBJ1-5
D gene: -
V gene: TRBV2
clone size: -
CDR3 protein: CASTKGERSNQPQHF
CDR3 DNA: TGTGCCAGCACGAAGGGAGAAAGGAGCAATCAGCCCCAGCATTTT

J gene: TRBJ2-2
D gene: TRBD2
V gene: TRBV29-1
clone size: -
CDR3 protein: CSVRTSGNTGELFF
CDR3 DNA: TGCAGCGTCCGGACTAGCGGGAACACCGGGGAGCTGTTTTTT

J gene: TRBJ2-6
D gene: -
V gene: TRBV5-3
clone size: few
CDR3 protein: CARSLKGVEGANVLTF
CDR3 DNA: TGTGCCAGAAGCTTGAAAGGGGTGGAAGGGGCCAACGTCCTGACTTTC

J gene: TRBJ2-7
D gene: -
V gene: TRBV6-1
clone size: -
CDR3 protein: CASSARGGYEQYF
CDR3 DNA: TGTGCCAGCAGTGCCCGAGGGGGGTACGAGCAGTACTTC

J gene: TRBJ1-2
D gene: -
V gene: TRBV6-5
clone size: -
CDR3 protein: CASSWTPAYGYTF
CDR3 DNA: TGTGCCAGCAGTTGGACGCCAGCCTATGGCTACACCTTC

J gene: TRBJ2-3
D gene: -
V gene: TRBV5-1
clone size: -
CDR3 protein: CASWSTAAHTDTQYF
CDR3 DNA: TGCGCCAGCTGGTCGACCGCCGCACACACAGATACGCAGTATTTT

J gene: TRBJ1-2
D gene: TRBD1
V gene: TRBV7-2
clone size: -
CDR3 protein: CASSTPSGTGVYGYTF
CDR3 DNA: TGTGCCAGCAGCACCCCATCCGGGACAGGGGTTTATGGCTACACCTTC

J gene: TRBJ2-1
D gene: TRBD2
V gene: TRBV2
clone size: -
CDR3 protein: CASSAPLAAPFF
CDR3 DNA: TGTGCCAGCAGCGCCCCTCTAGCGGCGCCGTTCTTC

J gene: TRBJ1-1
D gene: -
V gene: TRBV6-1
clone size: -
CDR3 protein: CASSLLQDTEAFF
CDR3 DNA: TGTGCCAGCAGTCTTTTACAGGACACTGAAGCTTTCTTT

J gene: TRBJ2-7
D gene: TRBD1
V gene: TRBV6-6
clone size: many
CDR3 protein: CASSYGDRAYEQYF
CDR3 DNA: TGTGCCAGCAGTTACGGGGACAGGGCTTACGAGCAGTACTTC